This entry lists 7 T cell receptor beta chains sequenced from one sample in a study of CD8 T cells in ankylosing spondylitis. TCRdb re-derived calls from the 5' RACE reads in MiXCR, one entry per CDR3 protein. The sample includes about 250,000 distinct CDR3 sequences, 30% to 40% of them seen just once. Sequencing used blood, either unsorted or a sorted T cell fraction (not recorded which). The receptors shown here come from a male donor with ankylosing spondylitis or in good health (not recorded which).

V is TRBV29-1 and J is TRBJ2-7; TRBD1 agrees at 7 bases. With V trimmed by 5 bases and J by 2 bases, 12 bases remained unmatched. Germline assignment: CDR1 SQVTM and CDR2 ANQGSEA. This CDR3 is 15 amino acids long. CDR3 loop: CSVTATGQGAYEQYF. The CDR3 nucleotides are TGCAGCGTTACCGCAACAGGGCAGGGGGCCTACGAGCAGTACTTC.

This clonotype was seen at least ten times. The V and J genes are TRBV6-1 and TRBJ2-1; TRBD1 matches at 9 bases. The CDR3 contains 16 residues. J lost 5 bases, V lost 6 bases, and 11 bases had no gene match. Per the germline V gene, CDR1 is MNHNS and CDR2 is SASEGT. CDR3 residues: CASSDGPGTGHNEQFF. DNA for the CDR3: TGTGCCAGCAGCGATGGACCAGGGACAGGGCACAATGAGCAGTTCTTC.

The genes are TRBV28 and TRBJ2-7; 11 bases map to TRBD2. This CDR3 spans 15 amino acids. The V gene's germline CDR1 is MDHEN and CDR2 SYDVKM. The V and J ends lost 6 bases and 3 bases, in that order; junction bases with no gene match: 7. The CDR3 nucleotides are TGTGCCAGCAGCCCCCAGACTAGCGGGAACTACGAGCAGTACTTC. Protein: CASSPQTSGNYEQYF.

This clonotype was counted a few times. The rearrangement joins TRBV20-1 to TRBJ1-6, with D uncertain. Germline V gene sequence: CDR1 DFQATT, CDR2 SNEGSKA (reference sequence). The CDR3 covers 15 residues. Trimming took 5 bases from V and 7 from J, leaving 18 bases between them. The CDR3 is CSAHWWRSENSPLHF. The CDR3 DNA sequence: TGCAGTGCTCACTGGTGGCGTTCAGAAAATTCACCCCTCCACTTT.

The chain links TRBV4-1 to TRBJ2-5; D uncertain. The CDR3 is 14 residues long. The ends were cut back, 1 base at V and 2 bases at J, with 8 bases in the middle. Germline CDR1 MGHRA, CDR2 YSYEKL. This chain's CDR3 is CASSQAEQQETQYF. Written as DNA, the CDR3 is TGCGCCAGCAGCCAAGCCGAGCAACAAGAGACCCAGTACTTC.

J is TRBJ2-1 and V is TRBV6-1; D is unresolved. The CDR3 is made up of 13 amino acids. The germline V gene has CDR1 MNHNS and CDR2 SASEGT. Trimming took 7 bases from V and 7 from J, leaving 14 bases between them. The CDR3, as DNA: TGTGCCAGCACTCGGGTTGTGAGAAATGAGCAGTTCTTC. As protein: CASTRVVRNEQFF.

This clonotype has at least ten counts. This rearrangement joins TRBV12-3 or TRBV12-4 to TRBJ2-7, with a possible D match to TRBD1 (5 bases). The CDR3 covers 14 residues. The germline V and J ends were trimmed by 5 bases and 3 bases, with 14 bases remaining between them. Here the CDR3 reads CASSLQQALYEQYF. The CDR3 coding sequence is TGTGCCAGCAGTCTCCAACAGGCCCTCTACGAGCAGTACTTC.